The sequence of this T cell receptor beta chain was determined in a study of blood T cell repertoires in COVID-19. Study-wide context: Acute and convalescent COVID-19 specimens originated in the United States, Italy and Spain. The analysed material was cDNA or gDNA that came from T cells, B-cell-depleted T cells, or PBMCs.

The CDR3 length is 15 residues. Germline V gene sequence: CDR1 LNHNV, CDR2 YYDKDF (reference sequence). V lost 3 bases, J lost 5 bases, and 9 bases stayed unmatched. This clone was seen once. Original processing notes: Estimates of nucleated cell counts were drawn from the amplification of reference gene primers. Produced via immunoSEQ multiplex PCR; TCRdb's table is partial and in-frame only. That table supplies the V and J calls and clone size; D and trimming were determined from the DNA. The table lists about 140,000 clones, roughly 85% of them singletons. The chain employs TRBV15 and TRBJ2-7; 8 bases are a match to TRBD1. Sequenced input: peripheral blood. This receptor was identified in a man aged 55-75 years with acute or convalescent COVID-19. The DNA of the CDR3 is TGTGCCACCAGCAGGGGGAACAGGGGGTGGAACGAGCAGTACTTC. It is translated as CATSRGNRGWNEQYF.